This is a list of T cell receptor beta chains from one sample in a study of T cell repertoires in cytomegalovirus infection. No antigen has been assigned to these receptors. TCRdb fed the reads into MiXCR, producing one record per CDR3 protein. Of 650,000 to 900,000 distinct CDR3 sequences in the sample, roughly 33% were seen once. The source was cultured CD8+ T cells from PBMCs, collected from culture after CMV antigen stimulation. The receptors here all came from a human donor in good health (CMV status not recorded). Some clones in this sample may be carry-over from other donors' samples. The CDR3 runs from the conserved cysteine through the conserved F or W. Each record gives: D gene, clone size, J gene, V gene, CDR3 protein, CDR3 DNA. A D gene is named only where the DNA matches it firmly. Some rows mark clone size as missing; the rest say once, few, many or name a class of expanded clone.

d_gene: NA; abundance: NA; j_gene: TRBJ2-5; v_gene: TRBV4-3; CDR3aa: CASSQEGRGQETQYF; CDR3nt: TGCGCCAGCAGCCAAGAAGGGCGGGGTCAAGAGACCCAGTACTTC
d_gene: NA; abundance: NA; j_gene: TRBJ1-2; v_gene: TRBV20-1; CDR3aa: CSARDSEGYTF; CDR3nt: TGCAGTGCTCGAGACTCTGAGGGCTACACCTTC
d_gene: NA; abundance: NA; j_gene: TRBJ2-7; v_gene: TRBV6-5; CDR3aa: CAAVALDPYEQYF; CDR3nt: TGTGCCGCAGTGGCTTTAGATCCCTACGAGCAGTACTTC
d_gene: NA; abundance: few; j_gene: TRBJ1-1; v_gene: TRBV6-4; CDR3aa: CASSLRGNGATEAFF; CDR3nt: TGTGCCAGCAGTCTCCGGGGGAACGGAGCCACTGAAGCTTTCTTT
d_gene: TRBD1; abundance: NA; j_gene: TRBJ1-5; v_gene: TRBV19; CDR3aa: CASSTGQGASNQPQHF; CDR3nt: TGTGCCAGTAGTACGGGACAGGGGGCAAGCAATCAGCCCCAGCATTTT
d_gene: TRBD1; abundance: many; j_gene: TRBJ1-4; v_gene: TRBV7-8; CDR3aa: CASSPRQGGEKLFF; CDR3nt: TGTGCCAGCAGCCCTCGACAGGGCGGTGAAAAACTGTTTTTT
d_gene: NA; abundance: NA; j_gene: TRBJ2-2; v_gene: TRBV14; CDR3aa: CASSQDWGTGELFF; CDR3nt: TGTGCCAGCAGCCAAGATTGGGGCACCGGGGAGCTGTTTTTT
d_gene: TRBD2; abundance: few; j_gene: TRBJ2-1; v_gene: TRBV20-1; CDR3aa: CSASGTSGDISLLVEQFF; CDR3nt: TGCAGTGCTAGCGGGACTAGCGGGGATATTTCTCTATTGGTTGAGCAGTTCTTC
d_gene: NA; abundance: many; j_gene: TRBJ1-1; v_gene: TRBV7-8; CDR3aa: CASSSEQPANTEAFF; CDR3nt: TGTGCCAGCAGTTCAGAGCAGCCAGCTAACACTGAAGCTTTCTTT
d_gene: TRBD2; abundance: few; j_gene: TRBJ2-2; v_gene: TRBV29-1; CDR3aa: CSVGPGGNTGELFF; CDR3nt: TGCAGCGTTGGGCCGGGGGGGAACACCGGGGAGCTGTTTTTT
d_gene: TRBD1; abundance: NA; j_gene: TRBJ2-7; v_gene: TRBV5-1; CDR3aa: CASSLWDRGNSYEQYF; CDR3nt: TGCGCCAGCAGCCTTTGGGACAGGGGCAACTCCTACGAGCAGTACTTC
d_gene: TRBD1; abundance: few; j_gene: TRBJ1-6; v_gene: TRBV5-6; CDR3aa: CASSPDRGMNSPLHF; CDR3nt: TGTGCCAGCAGCCCGGACAGGGGAATGAATTCACCCCTCCACTTT
d_gene: NA; abundance: NA; j_gene: TRBJ1-5; v_gene: TRBV4-1; CDR3aa: CASSPSDGYSNQPQHF; CDR3nt: TGCGCCAGCAGCCCGTCGGACGGGTATAGCAATCAGCCCCAGCATTTT
d_gene: NA; abundance: few; j_gene: TRBJ2-5; v_gene: TRBV6-2/TRBV6-3; CDR3aa: CASSYLETNKETQYF; CDR3nt: TGTGCCAGCAGTTACCTCGAGACAAACAAAGAGACCCAGTACTTC
d_gene: NA; abundance: NA; j_gene: TRBJ2-1; v_gene: TRBV4-3; CDR3aa: CASSRSGTGRYEQFF; CDR3nt: TGCGCCAGCAGCCGGTCCGGGACGGGGAGGTATGAGCAGTTCTTC
d_gene: NA; abundance: once; j_gene: TRBJ2-5; v_gene: TRBV19; CDR3aa: CASSIRREGYQETQYF; CDR3nt: TGTGCCAGTAGTATAAGGCGGGAAGGTTACCAAGAGACCCAGTACTTC
d_gene: TRBD1; abundance: NA; j_gene: TRBJ2-7; v_gene: TRBV27; CDR3aa: CASSWTGGIEEQYF; CDR3nt: TGTGCCAGCTCCTGGACAGGGGGAATAGAGGAGCAGTACTTC
d_gene: NA; abundance: many; j_gene: TRBJ1-6; v_gene: TRBV5-1; CDR3aa: CASSAARGYNSPLHF; CDR3nt: TGCGCCAGCAGCGCCGCTAGGGGTTATAATTCACCCCTCCACTTT
d_gene: TRBD2; abundance: NA; j_gene: TRBJ2-1; v_gene: TRBV2; CDR3aa: CASSRTSGGHSSYNEQFF; CDR3nt: TGTGCCAGCAGTAGGACTAGCGGGGGCCACAGCTCCTACAATGAGCAGTTCTTC
d_gene: NA; abundance: NA; j_gene: TRBJ1-1; v_gene: TRBV7-6; CDR3aa: CAGSLSGGTEAFF; CDR3nt: TGTGCCGGCAGCTTAAGCGGGGGGACTGAAGCTTTCTTT
d_gene: NA; abundance: few; j_gene: TRBJ1-5; v_gene: TRBV11-2; CDR3aa: CASSLGRGNNQPQHF; CDR3nt: TGTGCCAGCAGCTTAGGGCGTGGAAACAATCAGCCCCAGCATTTT
d_gene: NA; abundance: few; j_gene: TRBJ1-2; v_gene: TRBV7-4; CDR3aa: CASSLGAGPNYGYTF; CDR3nt: TGTGCCAGCAGCTTAGGGGCAGGACCCAACTATGGCTACACCTTC